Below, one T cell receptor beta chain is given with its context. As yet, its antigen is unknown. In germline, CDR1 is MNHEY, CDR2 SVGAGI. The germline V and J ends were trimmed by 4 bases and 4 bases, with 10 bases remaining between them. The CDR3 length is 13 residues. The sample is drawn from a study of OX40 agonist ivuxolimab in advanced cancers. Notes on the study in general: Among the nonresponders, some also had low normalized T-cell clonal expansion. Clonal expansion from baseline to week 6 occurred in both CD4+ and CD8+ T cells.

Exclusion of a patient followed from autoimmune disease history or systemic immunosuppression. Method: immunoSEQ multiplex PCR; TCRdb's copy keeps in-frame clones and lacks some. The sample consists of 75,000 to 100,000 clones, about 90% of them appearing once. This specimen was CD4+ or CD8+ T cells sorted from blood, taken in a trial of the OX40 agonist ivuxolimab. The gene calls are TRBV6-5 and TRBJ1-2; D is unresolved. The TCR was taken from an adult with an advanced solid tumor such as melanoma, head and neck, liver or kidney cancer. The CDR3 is CASSSRRFYGYTF. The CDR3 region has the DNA TGTGCCAGCAGTTCCCGACGGTTCTATGGCTACACCTTC.